These T cell receptor beta chains were read from a single sample in a study of vaccination and CD4 T cells after COVID-19. These receptors' antigens are unknown. TCRdb passed the PCR reads through MiXCR, listing each CDR3 protein once. The data hold about 17,000 distinct CDR3 sequences, with roughly 60% observed a single time. Sequencing was performed on CD4+ T cells from blood, cultured in vitro. Receptor source: a human donor who had recovered from COVID-19. The CDR3 runs from the conserved cysteine through the conserved F or W. Clone size is not always given. Where it is, it says once, few, many or a class for expanded clones.

once,14,TRBJ2-5,TRBV4-2,CASSQEPFQETQYF
-,11,TRBJ2-5,TRBV6-2/TRBV6-3,CASSSAETQYF
-,13,TRBJ1-2,TRBV27,CASSLSRLGGYTF
-,13,TRBJ2-3,TRBV6-2/TRBV6-3,CASSSGYLRTQYF
once,15,TRBJ2-3,TRBV11-1,CASSLEGFGLNTQYF
-,14,TRBJ2-2,TRBV20-1,CSARDPSNTGELFF
-,15,TRBJ1-5,TRBV6-1,CASSEWGRGEGPQHF
-,14,TRBJ1-2,TRBV10-2,CASRGPGQSYGYTF
-,15,TRBJ2-7,TRBV7-2,CASSYIPSGIYEQYF
-,15,TRBJ2-3,TRBV15,CATSRGLAGGDTQYF
few,13,TRBJ2-2,TRBV7-3,CASRAGSAGELFF
once,13,TRBJ1-1,TRBV6-2/TRBV6-3,CASSYSGGTEAFF
-,16,TRBJ2-5,TRBV15,CATSRAPEVLGETQYF
-,13,TRBJ1-5,TRBV2,CASSEWGDQPQHF
-,16,TRBJ2-7,TRBV24-1,CATSDSRLAGGFEQYF
-,12,TRBJ2-5,TRBV11-3,CASSLVDETQYF
-,18,TRBJ1-6,TRBV10-3,CAISDINQGALSISPLHF
few,15,TRBJ2-7,TRBV27,CASSWAPTGPYEQYF
-,14,TRBJ2-7,TRBV10-3,CAIKAETGSYEQYF
few,12,TRBJ2-7,TRBV2,CASSRQDYEQYF
-,14,TRBJ1-1,TRBV20-1,CSARWAGMNTEAFF
-,13,TRBJ1-1,TRBV20-1,CSAPDGLNTEAFF
-,16,TRBJ1-1,TRBV7-2,CASSLGGGALNTEAFF